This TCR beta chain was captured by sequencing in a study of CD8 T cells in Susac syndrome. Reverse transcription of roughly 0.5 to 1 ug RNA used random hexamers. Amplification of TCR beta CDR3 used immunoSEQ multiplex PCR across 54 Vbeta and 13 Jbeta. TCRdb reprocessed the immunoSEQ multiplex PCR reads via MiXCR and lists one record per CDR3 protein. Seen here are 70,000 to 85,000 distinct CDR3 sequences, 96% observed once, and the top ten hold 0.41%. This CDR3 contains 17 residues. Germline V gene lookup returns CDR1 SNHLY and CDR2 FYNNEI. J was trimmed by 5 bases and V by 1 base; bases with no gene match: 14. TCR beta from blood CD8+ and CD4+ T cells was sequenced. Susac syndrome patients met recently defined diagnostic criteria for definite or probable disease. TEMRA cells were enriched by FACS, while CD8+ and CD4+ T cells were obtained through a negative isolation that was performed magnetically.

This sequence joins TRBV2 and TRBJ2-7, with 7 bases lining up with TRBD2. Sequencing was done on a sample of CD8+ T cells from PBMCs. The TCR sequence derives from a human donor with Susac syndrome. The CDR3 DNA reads TGTGCCAGCAGTGAAGTGCAGGTCCCCACGGGGGGTGACGAGCAGTACGTC. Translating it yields CASSEVQVPTGGDEQYV.